This T cell receptor (beta chain) derives from a study of T cells in Graves' hyperthyroidism and ophthalmopathy. General observations from the study: Ophthalmopathy, as predicted by the model, came a median approximately 5.9 months after the prediction.

The CDR3 is made up of 14 amino acids. Trimming took off 6 bases at V and 0 bases at J, with 12 bases between the two ends. Graves' hyperthyroidism without ophthalmopathy progression within 18 months was termed stable. Recently diagnosed hyperthyroidism of less than 2 months' duration affected patients aged 18 to 65. On the basis of clinical symptoms, serum thyroxine and TRAb, thyroid ultrasound and orbital computed tomography, diagnoses were made. Using RNA transcripts as the source, TCR beta CDR3 regions were amplified. TCR CDR3 regions were first amplified by RT-PCR with HTBI primers. One entry per CDR3 protein, called by TCRdb with MiXCR from the multiplex PCR reads. The sample includes a few hundred thousand distinct CDR3 sequences, just under 15% of them seen just once. This clonotype was recorded many times. No antigen is known for it.

The sequencing input was blood. The receptor's source is a woman in her thirties with Graves' hyperthyroidism. The J gene is TRBJ2-7, the V gene TRBV12-3 or TRBV12-4, with TRBD2 as a possible D gene (5 bases). CDR3 in DNA: TGTGCCAGCAGCGGGGTCCGCAGCTCCTACGAGCAGTACTTC. Translated, it gives CASSGVRSSYEQYF.